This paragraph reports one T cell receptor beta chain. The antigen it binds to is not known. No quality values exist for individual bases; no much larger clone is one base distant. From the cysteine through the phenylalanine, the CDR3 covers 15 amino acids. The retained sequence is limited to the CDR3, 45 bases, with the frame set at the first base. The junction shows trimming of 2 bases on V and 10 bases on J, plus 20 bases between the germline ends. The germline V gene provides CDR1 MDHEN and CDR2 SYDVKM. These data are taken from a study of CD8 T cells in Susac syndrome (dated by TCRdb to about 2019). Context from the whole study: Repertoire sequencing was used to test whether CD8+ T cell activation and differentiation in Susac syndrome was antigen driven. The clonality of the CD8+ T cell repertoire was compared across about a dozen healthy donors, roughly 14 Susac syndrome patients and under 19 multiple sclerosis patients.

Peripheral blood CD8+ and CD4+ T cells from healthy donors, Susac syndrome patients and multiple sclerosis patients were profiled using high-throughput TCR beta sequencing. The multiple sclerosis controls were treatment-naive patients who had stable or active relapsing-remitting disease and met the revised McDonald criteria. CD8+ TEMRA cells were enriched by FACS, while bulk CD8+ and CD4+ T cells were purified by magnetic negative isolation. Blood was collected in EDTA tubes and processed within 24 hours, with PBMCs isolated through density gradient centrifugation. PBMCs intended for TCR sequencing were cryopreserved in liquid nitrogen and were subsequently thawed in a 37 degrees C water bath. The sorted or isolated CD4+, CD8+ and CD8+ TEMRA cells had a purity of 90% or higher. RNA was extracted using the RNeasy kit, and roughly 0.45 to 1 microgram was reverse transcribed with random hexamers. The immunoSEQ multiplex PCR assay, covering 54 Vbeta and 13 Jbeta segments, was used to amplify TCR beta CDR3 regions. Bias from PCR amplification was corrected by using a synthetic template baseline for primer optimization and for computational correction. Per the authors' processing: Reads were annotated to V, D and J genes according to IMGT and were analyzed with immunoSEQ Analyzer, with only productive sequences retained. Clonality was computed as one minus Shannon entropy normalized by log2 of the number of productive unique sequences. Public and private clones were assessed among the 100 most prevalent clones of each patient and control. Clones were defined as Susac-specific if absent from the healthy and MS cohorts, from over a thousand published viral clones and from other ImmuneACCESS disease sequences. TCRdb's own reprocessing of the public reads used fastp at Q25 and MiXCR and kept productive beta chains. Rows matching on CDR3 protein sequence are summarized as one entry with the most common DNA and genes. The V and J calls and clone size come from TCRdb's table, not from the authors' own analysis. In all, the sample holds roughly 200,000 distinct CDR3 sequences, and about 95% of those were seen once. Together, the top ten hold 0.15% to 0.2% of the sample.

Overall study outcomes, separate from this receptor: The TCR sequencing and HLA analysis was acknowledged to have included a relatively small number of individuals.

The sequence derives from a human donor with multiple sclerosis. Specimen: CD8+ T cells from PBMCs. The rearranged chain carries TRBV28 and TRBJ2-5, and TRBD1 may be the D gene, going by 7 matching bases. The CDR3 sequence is CASSLRLRDSRGQYF. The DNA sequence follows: TGTGCCAGCAGTTTAAGGTTGCGGGACAGTCGGGGCCAGTACTTC. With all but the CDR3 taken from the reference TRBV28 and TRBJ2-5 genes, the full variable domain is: DVKVTQSSRYLVKRTGEKVFLECVQDMDHENMFWYRQDPGLGLRLIYFSYDVKMKEKGDIPEGYSVSREKKERFSLILESASTNQTSMYLCASSLRLRDSRGQYFGPGTRLLVL.